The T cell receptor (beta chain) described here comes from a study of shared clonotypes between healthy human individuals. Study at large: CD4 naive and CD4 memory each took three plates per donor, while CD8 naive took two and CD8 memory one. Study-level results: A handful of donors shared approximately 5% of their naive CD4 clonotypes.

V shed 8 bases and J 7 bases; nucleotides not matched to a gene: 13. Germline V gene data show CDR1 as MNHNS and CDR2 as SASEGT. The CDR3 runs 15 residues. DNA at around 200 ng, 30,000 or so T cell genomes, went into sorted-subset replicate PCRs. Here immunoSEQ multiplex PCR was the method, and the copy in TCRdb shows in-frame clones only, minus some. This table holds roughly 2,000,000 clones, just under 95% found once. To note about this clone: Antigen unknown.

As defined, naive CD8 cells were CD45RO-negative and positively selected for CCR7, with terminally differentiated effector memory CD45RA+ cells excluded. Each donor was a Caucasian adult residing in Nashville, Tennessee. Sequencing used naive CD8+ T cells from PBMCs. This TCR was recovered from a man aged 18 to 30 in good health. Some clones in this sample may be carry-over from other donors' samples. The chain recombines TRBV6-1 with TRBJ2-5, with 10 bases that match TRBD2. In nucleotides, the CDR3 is TGTGCCAGCGAGGGCGCAGCGGGAGGGCCCGGGACCCAGTACTTC. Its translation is CASEGAAGGPGTQYF.